This is a list of T cell receptor beta chains from one sample in a study of blood T cell repertoires in COVID-19. Measured with immunoSEQ multiplex PCR; TCRdb has only the in-frame clones, and not every one. The table lists more than 250,000 clones, about 86% of them singletons. Sequenced input: peripheral blood. The receptors stem from a young woman who had recovered from COVID-19. Both conserved end residues are part of each CDR3. The D gene is left open where the match is weak. Only some rows state a clone size, as once, few, many or a class for expanded clones.

d_call	v_call	clone_size	j_call	cdr3_nt	cdr3_aa
-	TRBV4-3	-	TRBJ2-5	TGCGCCAGCAGCCAAGTGTGGCAGATCCAAGAGACCCAGTACTTC	CASSQVWQIQETQYF
TRBD1	TRBV6-5	-	TRBJ2-3	TGTGCCAGCAGTTACGCGACAGGGCCCACAGATACGCAGTATTTT	CASSYATGPTDTQYF
TRBD2	TRBV27	once	TRBJ2-3	TGTGCCAGCAGTTTAATAGCGGGGTCCACAGATACGCAGTATTTT	CASSLIAGSTDTQYF
TRBD1	TRBV2	-	TRBJ1-4	TGTGCCGGCCGGACAGGCCATAATGAAAAACTGTTTTTT	CAGRTGHNEKLFF
-	TRBV19	-	TRBJ1-1	TGTGCCAGTAGTATAGGGGGCCTGGGCACTGAAGCTTTCTTT	CASSIGGLGTEAFF
TRBD2	TRBV6-5	-	TRBJ2-7	TGTGCCAGCAGTTACGGGACTAGCGGGATCGAGCAGTACTTC	CASSYGTSGIEQYF
-	TRBV18	-	TRBJ2-7	TGTGCCAGCTCACCACAGGGGTGGGAGCAGTACTTC	CASSPQGWEQYF
-	TRBV12-3/TRBV12-4	few	TRBJ1-5	TGTGCCAGCAGTTTAGGGGGCTGGCAGCCCCAGCATTTT	CASSLGGWQPQHF
TRBD2	TRBV19	-	TRBJ2-2	TGTGCCAGTAGTCCGTTAGCGGGAGGCGGCGGGGAGCTGTTTTTT	CASSPLAGGGGELFF
-	TRBV27	-	TRBJ2-7	TGTGCCAGCAGTTTATCGTGGCAGGGGATAGAGCAGTACTTC	CASSLSWQGIEQYF
TRBD2	TRBV19	-	TRBJ2-5	TGTGCCAGTGGGCCTAGCGGCCAAGAGACCCAGTACTTC	CASGPSGQETQYF
TRBD1	TRBV7-2	-	TRBJ2-7	TGTGCCAGCAGCTTAAGCAGGGGGCCATCCTACGAGCAGTACTTC	CASSLSRGPSYEQYF
-	TRBV5-1	once	TRBJ2-1	TGCGCCAGCAGCTTGGTGGCAGGGGCCCATGAGCAGTTCTTC	CASSLVAGAHEQFF
-	TRBV19	-	TRBJ1-2	TGTGCCAGTAGTGAAACAGGGCGATGGGGCTACACCTTC	CASSETGRWGYTF
-	TRBV6-1	-	TRBJ2-2	TGTGCCAGCAGTGACCAGGTGGACACCGGGGAGCTGTTTTTT	CASSDQVDTGELFF
-	TRBV7-2	-	TRBJ1-1	TGTGCCAGCAGCTTATCTTTCACTTTCACTGAAGCTTTCTTT	CASSLSFTFTEAFF
-	TRBV7-9	-	TRBJ2-5	TGTGCCAGCAGCTTAGCTTTGACAGGAGAGACCCAGTACTTC	CASSLALTGETQYF
TRBD1	TRBV7-2	-	TRBJ1-5	TGTGCCAGCAGCTTGAAGGGGGCCCAGCCCCAGCATTTT	CASSLKGAQPQHF
TRBD1	TRBV10-3	-	TRBJ2-7	TGTGCCATCAGTCCCTCAGAAGGGACAGGATCCTACGAGCAGTACTTC	CAISPSEGTGSYEQYF
TRBD2	TRBV6-4	-	TRBJ2-2	TGTGCCAGCAGTCAAACCGGGACTAGCGGTGCCGGGGAGCTGTTTTTT	CASSQTGTSGAGELFF
-	TRBV14	once	TRBJ2-7	TGTGCCAGCAGCCAAGTTCGCGCCGACGAGCAGTACTTC	CASSQVRADEQYF
-	TRBV5-1	once	TRBJ1-6	TGCGCCAGCAGCTTGGCCCCCTTATCTACCCTCCACTTT	CASSLAPLSTLHF
TRBD1	TRBV10-3	once	TRBJ2-3	TGTGCCATCACCCCGGACAGGCCCCCAGATACGCAGTATTTT	CAITPDRPPDTQYF
-	TRBV5-6	-	TRBJ2-7	TGTGCCAGCAGTTATGACAGCACCTACGAGCAGTACTTC	CASSYDSTYEQYF
-	TRBV18	-	TRBJ2-7	TGTGCCAGCTCGGCAAAAGGGGATGAGCAGTACTTC	CASSAKGDEQYF
-	TRBV28	-	TRBJ1-3	TGTGCCAGCAGTTTTTTATTTCAGGCCGGGACTCTCAAACCTGGAAACACCATATATTTT	CASSFLFQAGTLKPGNTIYF
-	TRBV28	-	TRBJ2-7	TGTGCCAGCAGTTTATACGGCTCCTACGAGCAGTACTTC	CASSLYGSYEQYF
TRBD1	TRBV30	few	TRBJ1-4	TGTGCCTGTTCTAATAGGGGACAGGAGAGTAAAAAACTGTTTTTT	CACSNRGQESKKLFF
-	TRBV4-3	-	TRBJ1-6	TGCGCCAGCAGCCAAGGGATACCGGAAGGGGCGAATTCACCCCTCCACTTT	CASSQGIPEGANSPLHF
-	TRBV29-1	few	TRBJ1-1	TGCAGCATCCCGGTACGTGGGGGGGTTGTTGAAGCTTTCTTT	CSIPVRGGVVEAFF
-	TRBV9	-	TRBJ2-2	TGTGCCAGCAGCCTATGGGAGCGGGTCAACACCGGGGAGCTGTTTTTT	CASSLWERVNTGELFF
TRBD2	TRBV25-1	-	TRBJ2-1	TGTGCCAGCAGTAAGTCGCGCGGGAGCTCCTACAATGAGCAGTTCTTC	CASSKSRGSSYNEQFF
-	TRBV29-1	once	TRBJ1-1	TGCAGCGTGGCCCTGGAGATGAACACTGAAGCTTTCTTT	CSVALEMNTEAFF